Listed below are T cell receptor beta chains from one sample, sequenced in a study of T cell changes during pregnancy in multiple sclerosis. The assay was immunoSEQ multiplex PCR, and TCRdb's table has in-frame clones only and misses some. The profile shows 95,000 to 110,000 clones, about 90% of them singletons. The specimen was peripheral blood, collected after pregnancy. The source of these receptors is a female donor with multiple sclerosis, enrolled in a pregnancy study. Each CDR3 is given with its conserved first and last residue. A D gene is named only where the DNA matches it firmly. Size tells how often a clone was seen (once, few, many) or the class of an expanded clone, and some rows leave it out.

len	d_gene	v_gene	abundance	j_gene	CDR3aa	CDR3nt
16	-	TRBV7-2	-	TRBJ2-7	CASSQVGTPNSYEQYF	TGTGCCAGCAGCCAAGTCGGGACACCGAACTCCTACGAGCAGTACTTC
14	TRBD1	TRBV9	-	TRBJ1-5	CASSERGEGTEQHF	TGTGCCAGCAGCGAGAGGGGAGAGGGGACAGAGCAGCATTTT
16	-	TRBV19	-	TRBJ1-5	CASSVREGGKNQPQHF	TGTGCCAGTAGTGTTCGGGAAGGGGGAAAAAATCAGCCCCAGCATTTT
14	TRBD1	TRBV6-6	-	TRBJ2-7	CASSYSKGAYEQYF	TGTGCCAGCAGTTACTCTAAGGGGGCGTACGAGCAGTACTTC
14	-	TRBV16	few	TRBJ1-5	CASSRREGNQPQHF	TGTGCCAGCAGCCGGCGGGAGGGGAATCAGCCCCAGCATTTT
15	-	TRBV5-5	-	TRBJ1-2	CASSLSTWVGEGYTF	TGTGCCAGCAGCTTGAGCACGTGGGTAGGGGAAGGCTACACCTTC
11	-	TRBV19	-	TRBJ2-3	CASQGDDTQYF	TGTGCCAGCCAAGGAGATGATACGCAGTATTTT
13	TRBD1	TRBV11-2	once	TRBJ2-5	CASSSGQGETQYF	TGTGCCAGCAGCTCGGGACAGGGGGAGACCCAGTACTTC
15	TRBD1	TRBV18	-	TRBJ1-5	CASSTGGWSNQPQHF	TGTGCCAGCTCAACAGGGGGCTGGAGCAATCAGCCCCAGCATTTT
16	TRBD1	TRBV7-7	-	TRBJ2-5	CASSDRQLQGAETQYF	TGTGCCAGCAGCGACCGACAGCTCCAGGGGGCGGAGACCCAGTACTTC
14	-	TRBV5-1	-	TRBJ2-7	CASSLGQKTYEQYF	TGCGCCAGCAGCTTGGGCCAGAAGACCTACGAGCAGTACTTC
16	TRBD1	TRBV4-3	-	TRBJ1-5	CASSRGTGDSNQPQHF	TGCGCCAGCAGCCGAGGGACAGGAGATAGCAATCAGCCCCAGCATTTT
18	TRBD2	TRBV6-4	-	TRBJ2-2	CASSPPLSGSDRTGELFF	TGTGCCAGCAGTCCCCCCCTCAGCGGGAGTGACCGCACCGGGGAGCTGTTTTTT
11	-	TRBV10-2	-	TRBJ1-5	CASIPPQPQHF	TGCGCCAGCATCCCTCCCCAGCCCCAGCATTTT
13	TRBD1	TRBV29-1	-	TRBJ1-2	CSARQGADYGYTF	TGCAGCGCTCGACAGGGGGCTGACTATGGCTACACCTTC
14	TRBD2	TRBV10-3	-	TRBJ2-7	CATWGTSGSYEQYF	TGTGCCACCTGGGGTACTAGCGGGTCTTACGAGCAGTACTTC
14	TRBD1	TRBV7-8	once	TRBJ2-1	CASSLDNRGNEQFF	TGTGCCAGCAGCCTCGACAACAGGGGCAATGAGCAGTTCTTC
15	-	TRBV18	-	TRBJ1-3	CASSSTQGIGNTIYF	TGTGCCAGCTCATCTACACAGGGAATTGGAAACACCATATATTTT
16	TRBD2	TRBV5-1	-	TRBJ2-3	CASSLPRREGRHTQYF	TGCGCCAGCAGCTTACCTCGACGGGAGGGCCGGCATACGCAGTATTTT
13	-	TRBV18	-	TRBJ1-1	CASFPGAATEAFF	TGTGCCAGCTTTCCTGGGGCGGCCACTGAAGCTTTCTTT
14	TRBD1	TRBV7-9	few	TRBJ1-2	CASSRDSENYGYTF	TGTGCCAGCAGCCGGGACAGCGAGAACTATGGCTACACCTTC
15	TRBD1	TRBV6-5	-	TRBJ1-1	CASSLDREGNTEAFF	TGTGCCAGCAGTTTGGACAGGGAAGGGAACACTGAAGCTTTCTTT
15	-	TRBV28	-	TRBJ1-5	CASKGQPKYYQPQHF	TGTGCCAGCAAAGGACAGCCCAAGTACTATCAGCCCCAGCATTTT
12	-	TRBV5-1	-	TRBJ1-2	CASSSGVYGYTF	TGCGCCAGCAGCTCGGGGGTCTATGGCTACACCTTC
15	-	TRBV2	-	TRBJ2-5	CASSEGRGGGETQYF	TGTGCCAGCAGTGAAGGCAGGGGTGGTGGAGAGACCCAGTACTTC
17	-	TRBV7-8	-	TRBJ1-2	CASSPSQQMIPGSGYTF	TGTGCCAGCAGCCCCTCACAACAGATGATTCCGGGAAGTGGCTACACCTTC
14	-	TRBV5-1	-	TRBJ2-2	CASSLRQLTGELFF	TGCGCCAGCAGCCTCAGACAGCTCACCGGGGAGCTGTTTTTT
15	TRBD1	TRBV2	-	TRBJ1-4	CASRGQGAANEKLFF	TGTGCCAGCAGGGGACAGGGGGCGGCTAATGAAAAACTGTTTTTT
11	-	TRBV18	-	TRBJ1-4	CASSTGEKLFF	TGTGCCAGCTCTACAGGGGAAAAACTGTTTTTT
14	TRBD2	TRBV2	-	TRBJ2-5	CASRSLAGQETQYF	TGTGCCAGCAGATCCTTAGCGGGCCAAGAGACCCAGTACTTC
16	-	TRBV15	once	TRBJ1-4	CATTLGILTGIEKLFF	TGTGCCACCACTTTGGGGATCCTGACAGGAATAGAAAAACTGTTTTTT
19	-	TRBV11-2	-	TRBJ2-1	CASSLIAASSQPRYNEQFF	TGTGCCAGCAGCTTAATCGCGGCTAGCAGTCAACCGCGATACAATGAGCAGTTCTTC
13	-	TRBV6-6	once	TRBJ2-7	CASKGAELGEQYF	TGTGCCAGCAAAGGGGCGGAGTTGGGCGAGCAGTACTTC
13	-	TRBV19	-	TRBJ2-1	CASSIASLNEQFF	TGTGCCAGTAGTATAGCTAGCCTAAATGAGCAGTTCTTC
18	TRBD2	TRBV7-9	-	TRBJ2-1	CASSLGTSGGGSYNEQFF	TGTGCCAGCAGCTTAGGGACTAGCGGGGGAGGCTCCTACAATGAGCAGTTCTTC
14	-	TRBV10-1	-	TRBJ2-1	CASSELAHYNEQFF	TGCGCCAGCAGTGAACTCGCCCACTACAATGAGCAGTTCTTC
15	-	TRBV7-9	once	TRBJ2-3	CASSRWTRGGDTQYF	TGTGCCAGCAGCAGGTGGACTAGAGGGGGGGATACGCAGTATTTT
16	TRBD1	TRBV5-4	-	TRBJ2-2	CASSLGTGFQRGELFF	TGTGCCAGCAGTCTGGGGACAGGGTTTCAAAGGGGGGAGCTGTTTTTT
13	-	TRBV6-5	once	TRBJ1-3	CASRAPSGNTIYF	TGTGCCAGCAGGGCCCCCTCTGGAAACACCATATATTTT
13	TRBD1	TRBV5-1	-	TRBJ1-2	CASSQQGNYGYTF	TGCGCCAGCAGCCAACAGGGGAACTATGGCTACACCTTC